These 24 T cell receptor beta chains were all obtained from the same sample, sequenced in a study of blood T cell repertoires in COVID-19. Only in-frame clones appear in the TCRdb table, and some are missing; sequencing was by immunoSEQ multiplex PCR. The sample shows about 58,000 clones, about 91% of them seen only once. The specimen was peripheral blood. The receptors originated from a woman aged 60-70 years with active COVID-19.

The chain recombines TRBV6-5 with TRBJ2-2; D perhaps matches TRBD1 (5 bases). This CDR3 contains 13 residues. Trimming shortened V by 5 bases and J by 5 bases, and 9 bases separated the two germline ends. Germline CDR1 is MNHEY and CDR2 is SVGAGI. The CDR3 spells CASSPGSTGELFF. Here the CDR3 DNA reads TGTGCCAGCAGTCCAGGGTCAACCGGGGAGCTGTTTTTT.

CDR3 loop: CATRLAGGMTDTQYF. The DNA for the CDR3 is TGTGCCACCAGGCTAGCGGGGGGTATGACAGATACGCAGTATTTT. The chain carries TRBV15 and TRBJ2-3, with 11 nucleotides matching TRBD2. The germline V gene has CDR1 LNHNV and CDR2 YYDKDF (reference sequence). The CDR3 is 15 residues long. V gave up 6 bases and J gave up 3 bases; unmatched junction bases: 5.

This chain uses TRBV7-9 with TRBJ2-7, with 7 nucleotides matching TRBD1. The germline gives CDR1 SEHNR, CDR2 FQNEAQ (reference sequence). This CDR3 spans 18 amino acids. The trim removed 2 bases at V and 2 bases at J, leaving 15 bases unmatched. CDR3 region: CASSLQVGPGGRPYEQYF. The CDR3 region has the DNA TGTGCCAGCAGCTTACAAGTTGGGCCAGGGGGTCGTCCCTACGAGCAGTACTTC. The full variable domain, rest sourced from reference TRBV7-9 and TRBJ2-7, is DTGVSQNPRHKITKRGQNVTFRCDPISEHNRLYWYRQTLGQGPEFLTYFQNEAQLEKSRLLSDRFSAERPKGSFSTLEIQRTEQGDSAMYLCASSLQVGPGGRPYEQYFGPGTRLTVT.

The chain couples TRBV19 to TRBJ2-5; the D is unclear. Germline loops: CDR1 LNHDA, CDR2 SQIVND (reference sequence). The CDR3 has 11 amino acids. Trimming pared 5 bases from V and 5 bases from J, leaving 6 bases between. This chain's CDR3 is CASSFRETQYF. Written as DNA, the CDR3 is TGTGCCAGTAGTTTCAGGGAGACCCAGTACTTC.

This chain joins TRBV24-1 and TRBJ2-1; 7 bases are a match to TRBD1. The CDR3 is made up of 14 amino acids. Germline V gene sequence: CDR1 KGHDR, CDR2 SFDVKD. J lost 6 bases, V lost 4 bases, and 5 bases had no gene match. CDR3 sequence: CATSDPGQVNEQFF. In nucleotides, the CDR3 is TGTGCCACCAGTGACCCCGGACAGGTCAATGAGCAGTTCTTC.

The chain carries TRBV9 and TRBJ2-2, with TRBD1 matching 9 bases. CDR3 size: 15 residues. V dropped 3 bases and J dropped 8; count of bases not matched to a gene: 8. Germline V lookup: CDR1 SGDLS, CDR2 YYNGEE. The DNA of the CDR3 is TGTGCCAGCAGCGCCACAGGGGGCGCTATTGGGGAGCTGTTTTTT. Its translation: CASSATGGAIGELFF.

The chain links TRBV6-5 to TRBJ1-5; 8 bases map to TRBD1. V dropped 0 bases and J dropped 6; count of bases not matched to a gene: 4. This CDR3 has 15 amino acids. Looked up from germline, CDR1 is MNHEY and CDR2 is SVGAGI. CDR3 residues: CASSYSRTGTQPQHF. CDR3 DNA: TGTGCCAGCAGTTACTCCCGGACAGGGACTCAGCCCCAGCATTTT.

A remark on this clone: A junction end diverges from the germline sequence, so it may reflect a read error. This rearrangement joins TRBV27 to TRBJ2-2; TRBD2 matches 8 bases. Germline V gives CDR1 MNHEY, CDR2 SMNVEV (reference sequence). The length of the CDR3 is 14 residues. The CDR3 sequence: CASNLAGPDGELFF. CDR3 nucleotide sequence: TGTGCCAGCAATTTAGCGGGGCCGGACGGGGAGCTGTTTTTT.

The chain links TRBV7-9 to TRBJ1-6; 7 bases are shared with TRBD1. Germline loops: CDR1 SEHNR, CDR2 FQNEAQ (reference sequence). The trim removed 4 bases at V and 7 bases at J, leaving 4 bases unmatched. This CDR3 has 14 residues. The CDR3 region is CASSSGQQNSPLHF. The CDR3 coding sequence is TGTGCCAGCAGCTCGGGACAGCAAAATTCACCCCTCCACTTT.

The chain links TRBV4-1 to TRBJ1-2; D may be TRBD1 (5 bases). CDR3 length: 14 residues. Germline V lookup: CDR1 MGHRA, CDR2 YSYEKL. Trimming pared 1 base from V and 8 bases from J, leaving 14 bases between. The CDR3 nucleotides are TGCGCCAGCAGCCAAGTGGACATACCGGGCGGCTACACCTTC. Encoded protein: CASSQVDIPGGYTF.

The rearrangement uses TRBV9 and TRBJ2-2; 8 bases are shared with TRBD2. Germline V gene lookup returns CDR1 SGDLS and CDR2 YYNGEE. The CDR3 spans 16 residues. The V and J ends lost 0 bases and 5 bases, in that order; junction bases with no gene match: 6. CDR3 sequence: CASSVGGIAGTGELFF. In DNA, the CDR3 is TGTGCCAGCAGCGTAGGGGGGATAGCGGGAACCGGGGAGCTGTTTTTT.

The V call is TRBV19, the J call TRBJ1-6; D is unresolved. The CDR3 spans 12 residues. Germline CDR1 and CDR2: LNHDA and SQIVND (reference sequence). V was shortened by 6 bases and J by 10 bases, with 10 bases between the two germline ends. The CDR3 loop is CASSLGYSPLHF. The DNA for the CDR3 is TGTGCCAGTAGCCTCGGGTACTCACCCCTCCACTTT.

The J gene is TRBJ1-2, the V gene TRBV29-1, with 11 bases that match TRBD1. The CDR3 contains 13 residues. Germline V gene lookup returns CDR1 SQVTM and CDR2 ANQGSEA. V dropped 4 bases and J dropped 5; count of bases not matched to a gene: 3. This chain's CDR3 is CSVGTGGLYGYTF. Written as DNA, the CDR3 is TGCAGCGTTGGGACAGGGGGCTTATATGGCTACACCTTC. The whole variable domain, filled in from reference TRBV29-1 and TRBJ1-2, reads SAVISQKPSRDICQRGTSLTIQCQVDSQVTMMFWYRQQPGQSLTLIATANQGSEATYESGFVIDKFPISRPNLTFSTLTVSNMSPEDSSIYLCSVGTGGLYGYTFGSGTRLTVV.

This chain connects TRBV20-1 to TRBJ1-2; a weak D match, TRBD1 (5 bases). The germline V and J ends were trimmed by 0 bases and 8 bases, with 7 bases remaining between them. The germline CDR1 and CDR2 sequences are DFQATT and SNEGSKA (reference sequence). This CDR3 is built from 11 residues. The CDR3 region has the DNA TGCAGTGCTAGAGAGGACAACGGCTACACCTTC. It specifies CSAREDNGYTF.

This clone came up once. The gene calls are TRBV3-1 (or the pseudogene TRBV3-2) and TRBJ2-5; tentatively, D is TRBD1 (5 bases). Germline-derived CDR1 and CDR2 are LGHDT and YNNKEL (reference sequence). V dropped 0 bases and J dropped 4 bases, with 15 bases sitting between them. The CDR3 length is 16 residues. As DNA, the CDR3 is TGTGCCAGCAGCCAAGATCTGGGGCACCCGGGAGAGACCCAGTACTTC. This gives the protein CASSQDLGHPGETQYF.

The chain couples TRBV19 to TRBJ1-5, with D possibly matching TRBD1 (5 bases). The V gene's germline CDR1 is LNHDA and CDR2 SQIVND (reference sequence). V shed 2 bases and J shed 7 bases, with 12 bases lying between them. The length of the CDR3 is 14 residues. The CDR3 nucleotides are TGTGCCAGTAGTATAATCCAGGGAAGGCAGCCCCAGCATTTT. Protein: CASSIIQGRQPQHF.

This clone has a handful of counts. The chain recombines TRBV7-9 with TRBJ2-3, with D possibly matching TRBD1 (6 bases). Per germline, CDR1 SEHNR and CDR2 FQNEAQ (reference sequence). Trimming took off 5 bases at V and 0 bases at J, with 9 bases between the two ends. The CDR3 is made up of 14 amino acids. CDR3 nucleotide sequence: TGTGCCAGCAGCGGCAGGGGTAGCACAGATACGCAGTATTTT. This gives the protein CASSGRGSTDTQYF.

The chain joins TRBV2 to TRBJ1-5, with TRBD1 as a possible D gene (6 bases). From germline, CDR1 is SNHLY and CDR2 FYNNEI. The length of the CDR3 is 15 residues. V lost 0 bases and J lost 7, with 13 bases in between. This CDR3 reads CASSEALQGSQPQHF. The CDR3 nucleotides are TGTGCCAGCAGTGAAGCGCTTCAGGGGAGCCAGCCCCAGCATTTT.

V usage is TRBV6-5 and J usage is TRBJ1-4, with D possibly matching TRBD1 (6 bases). The CDR3 covers 14 residues. V gave up 6 bases and J gave up 8 bases, with 16 bases separating them. CDR1 MNHEY and CDR2 SVGAGI come from the germline V gene. CDR3 DNA: TGTGCCAGCAGCGAGGGGGGGCTTGGGGAAAAACTGTTTTTT. This gives the protein CASSEGGLGEKLFF.

The V call is TRBV19, the J call TRBJ1-4, with D unresolved. The length of the CDR3 is 15 residues. Germline CDR1 reads LNHDA; CDR2 reads SQIVND (reference sequence). V lost 6 bases, J lost 4 bases, and 15 bases lay in between. CDR3 DNA sequence: TGTGCCAGTAGCCCCCAAGGCGGCATTAATGAAAAACTGTTTTTT. Translated, it gives CASSPQGGINEKLFF.

This chain joins TRBV5-1 and TRBJ2-3, with 7 bases matching TRBD2. The CDR3 extends over 13 amino acids. Trimming took 4 bases from V and 6 from J; bases not matched to a gene: 5. Germline V CDR1 and CDR2: SGHRS, YFSETQ. The CDR3 region is CASSILSGDTQYF. The DNA of the CDR3 is TGCGCCAGCAGCATCCTTAGCGGGGATACGCAGTATTTT. Using reference TRBV5-1 and TRBJ2-3 for the parts outside the CDR3, the full variable domain is KAGVTQTPRYLIKTRGQQVTLSCSPISGHRSVSWYQQTPGQGLQFLFEYFSETQRNKGNFPGRFSGRQFSNSRSEMNVSTLELGDSALYLCASSILSGDTQYFGPGTRLTVL.

The V call is TRBV7-9, the J call TRBJ1-1; TRBD1 aligns across 11 bases. J gave up 4 bases and V 5 bases, and 3 bases lay outside the gene matches. The CDR3 extends over 14 amino acids. CDR1 and CDR2 from the germline V gene are SEHNR and FQNEAQ (reference sequence). As DNA, the CDR3 is TGTGCCAGCAGCCTGGGACAGGGGGTCACTGAAGCTTTCTTT. The encoded protein is CASSLGQGVTEAFF.

The chain combines TRBV5-1 with TRBJ2-2; no clear D. Germline lookup yields CDR1 SGHRS and CDR2 YFSETQ. Trimming stripped 4 bases from V and 4 bases from J, with 14 bases between. This CDR3 has 15 amino acids. CDR3 nucleotides: TGCGCCAGCAGCATAGCAGAAGGCCCCACCGGGGAGCTGTTTTTT. Protein sequence: CASSIAEGPTGELFF.

The CDR3 nucleotides are TGCGCCAGCAGCCAAACAGGGGGATCGAGATACGAGCAGTACTTC. This translates into CASSQTGGSRYEQYF. The rearrangement joins TRBV5-1 to TRBJ2-7; 8 bases match TRBD1. This CDR3 contains 15 residues. V lost 4 bases and J lost 4; bases outside the gene matches: 10. Germline-derived CDR1 and CDR2 are SGHRS and YFSETQ.